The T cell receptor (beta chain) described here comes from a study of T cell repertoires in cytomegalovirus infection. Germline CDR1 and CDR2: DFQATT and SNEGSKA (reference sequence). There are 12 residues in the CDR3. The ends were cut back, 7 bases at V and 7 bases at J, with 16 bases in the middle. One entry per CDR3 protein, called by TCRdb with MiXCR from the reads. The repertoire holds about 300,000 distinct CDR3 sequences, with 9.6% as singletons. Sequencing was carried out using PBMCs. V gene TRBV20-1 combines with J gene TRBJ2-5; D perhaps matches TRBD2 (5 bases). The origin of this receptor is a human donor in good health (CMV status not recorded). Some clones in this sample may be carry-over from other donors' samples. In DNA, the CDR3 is TGCAGTGGGCAACTAGGGTCCATGACCCAGTACTTC. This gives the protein CSGQLGSMTQYF.